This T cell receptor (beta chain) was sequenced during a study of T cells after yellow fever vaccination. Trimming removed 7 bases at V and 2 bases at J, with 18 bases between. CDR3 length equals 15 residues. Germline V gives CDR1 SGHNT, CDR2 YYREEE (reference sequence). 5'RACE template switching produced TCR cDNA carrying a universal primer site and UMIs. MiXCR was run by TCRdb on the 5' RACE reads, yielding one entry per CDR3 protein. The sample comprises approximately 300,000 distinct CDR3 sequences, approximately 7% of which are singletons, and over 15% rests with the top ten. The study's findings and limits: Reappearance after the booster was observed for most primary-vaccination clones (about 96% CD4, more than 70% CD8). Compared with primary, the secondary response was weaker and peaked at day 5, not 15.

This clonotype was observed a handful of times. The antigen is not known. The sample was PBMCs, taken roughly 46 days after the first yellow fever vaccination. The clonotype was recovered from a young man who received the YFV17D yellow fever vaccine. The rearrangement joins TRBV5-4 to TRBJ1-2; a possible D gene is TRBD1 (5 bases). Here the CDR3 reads CASWIEQGNNYGYTF. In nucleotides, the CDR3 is TGTGCCAGCTGGATTGAGCAGGGAAACAACTATGGCTACACCTTC.